The present TCR beta chain was sequenced within a study of identical twins. Overall study results and limits: Out-of-frame TCR alpha sharing in monozygotic twins exceeded recombination model predictions.

TCRdb redid the calling of the 5' RACE reads with MiXCR, one entry per CDR3 protein. Among 700,000 or so distinct CDR3 sequences listed, roughly 8% were seen once. This clonotype was seen ten or more times. No antigen is known for it. An end of the junction does not agree with germline; a read error may underlie this. The CDR3 has 14 residues. From germline, CDR1 is LGHDT and CDR2 YNNKEL (reference sequence). These data also formed part of another study, on yellow fever vaccine responses in identical twins.

The sequence derives from a woman younger than 30 in good health. The chain uses TRBV3-1 and TRBJ2-3; D unclear. Sequencing input: PBMCs. CDR3 nucleotides: TGTGCCAGCAGCCAAGTGGGTAGCAGAGATACGCAGTATTTT. Protein product: CASSQVGSRDTQYF.